This T cell receptor (beta chain) stems from a study of blood T cells in healthy people across ages. Study results and limitations: Per million T cells, TCR beta diversity dropped about linearly as age rose.

Germline assignment: CDR1 SGHRS and CDR2 YFSETQ. CDR3 length equals 16 residues. With 0 bases removed from V and 4 bases from J, the gap between germline ends came to 16 bases. Each donor was a healthy Caucasian individual from Russia, aged roughly 6 to 100. RNA extraction gave at least 5 micrograms of total RNA per sample. As for this clonotype: The antigen is unknown.

The authors ran a second PCR of roughly 6 to 12 cycles using a sample-barcoded 5' primer and a J-beta primer mix. TCRdb processed the 5' RACE reads anew with MiXCR; each CDR3 protein has one entry. The sample yields some 1.1 million distinct CDR3 sequences, roughly two fifths seen once. The receptor comes from a man aged 18 to 29 in good health. The rearrangement uses TRBV5-1 and TRBJ1-1, with D hard to call. The sequenced material came from blood. In DNA, the CDR3 is TGCGCCAGCAGCTTGGCCATTTCTCGGGGTATCACTGAAGCTTTCTTT. Its protein is CASSLAISRGITEAFF.